This T cell receptor beta chain was recovered during a study of cytomegalovirus exposure and HLA in healthy donors (dated by TCRdb to about 2017). For the study in its entirety: A later analysis indicated that the 120 or so validation repertoires were generated on the platform also employed for the 700 or so repertoires of the first cohort. The study aimed to test whether cataloging public T cell receptors could reveal signatures of past pathogen exposure. To predict cytomegalovirus infection status, the study brought together high-throughput TCR immunosequencing, statistical association of individual TCRs with disease status, and machine learning. A separate validation cohort of approximately 120 different subjects was used in addition to the roughly 640-subject first cohort. Overall results and qualifications from the work: Of the cluster scores, 90% to 95% were above 0 in a later analysis, which found that TCRs clustered in the first cohort also tended to co-occur in the roughly 130 validation repertoires. The authors suggested that the approach could potentially be generalized to other disease states and immunological phenotypes. Cytomegalovirus status was reported to be diagnosed by the classifier with high specificity and sensitivity in both the original and validation cohorts. The validation cohort had no HLA typing available for a later analysis, so co-occurrence within that cohort was assessed over all 110 or so repertoires. Across donors, most TCR sequences were observed very rarely, whereas some public TCRs were present in many individuals. The study gave a list of roughly 150 TCR beta chains associated with cytomegalovirus. In vitro tests confirmed that a few of the cytomegalovirus-associated TCR beta chains recognize cytomegalovirus antigens.

Turning to this clone: Which antigen it targets is not known. No qualities accompany the bases; no much larger clone lies one base away.

Library preparation employed the immunoSEQ multiplex PCR assay. In the authors' own workflow: A statistical classification framework was built for diagnosing cytomegalovirus status from the catalog of TCR beta chain sequences. TCRdb provides this immuneACCESS table in a form limited to in-frame rearrangements. Some clones are lacking; in checked studies, under half of them reflect an unresolved V gene, and why the rest are absent is not known. Clonal size and the V and J genes are those of that table, whereas D and trimming came from the DNA. The sample has hundreds of thousands of clones on record, approximately 88% of them singletons. The top ten hold 11% to 15% of the sample. Compared with germline, V lacks 2 bases and J lacks 3 bases; bases without a gene match: 3. Reading from cysteine to phenylalanine, the CDR3 counts 14 amino acids. The read is trimmed to its CDR3 DNA, 42 bases read in frame from base 1. According to the germline V gene (reference sequence), CDR1 reads MNHEY and CDR2 reads SMNVEV.

Separate from the approximately 730-subject first cohort, the validation cohort of 95 to 150 subjects was the group to which the donors belonged. Sequenced: PBMCs. This sequence uses TRBV27 and TRBJ2-5; 7 middle bases align to TRBD1. This clonotype originated in a woman in her 30s in good health and CMV-seropositive. The bases are TGTGCCAGCAGTTTACGCGACAGGGAAGAGACCCAGTACTTC. Its translation is CASSLRDREETQYF.